This T cell receptor beta chain was identified during a study of STAT3 mutations in large granular lymphocyte leukemia (dated by TCRdb to between 2019 and 2020). Regarding the complete study: Roughly half of the T-LGLL patients who were sequenced longitudinally carried canonical activating STAT3 mutations. More than half of T-LGLL patients received one or more immunosuppressive therapy regimens, with hematologic response in 40% of those treated. Serial deep sequencing of TCRbeta CDR3 and STAT3 was performed in patients with T-cell large granular lymphocyte leukemia to reconstruct clonal hierarchy and dynamics. From an initial cohort of about 220 LGL patients, approximately 17 representative T-LGLL cases were selected for longitudinal TCRbeta and STAT3 sequencing. As controls, the study also included longitudinal sequencing of a couple of patients with natural killer LGL leukemia. Patients were sequenced at 4 time points on average, with the number of samplings per patient ranging from 2 to 8.

Worth noting for this clone: There is no known antigen for this receptor. The sample holds no much larger clone one base away, and base qualities are not on file.

Study-wide findings and limitations: TCR clonotype switching after therapy was seen in about 30% of the 18 patients, with all newly emerging clones being STAT3 wild type. Dominant TCR clone burden was found to exceed STAT3 mutant burden in several patients, suggesting that STAT3 mutation arose secondarily within a pre-expanded clone. Since codominant clonotypes persisted in some patients, a small but highly pathogenic clone may have gone undetected. Because no samples were available when a clone first appeared, clonal expansion had to be inferred from samplings taken at other points. At least one immunodominant TCRbeta clonotype was identified in every T-LGLL patient, and multiple immunodominant subclonotypes were identified in about half of the T-LGLL patients. Variable intervals between samplings and differing treatment regimens complicated linking therapy response to changes in TCR clonal burden.

The same DNA, extracted from blood mononuclear cells, served for both the TCR sequencing and the STAT3 sequencing. An Illumina MiSeq was used to sequence the TCRbeta libraries, yielding an average of about 41,000 productive templates per sample. The immunoSEQ assay, which uses multiplex PCR amplification, was used to generate TCRbeta CDR3 libraries. The study's own analysis went as follows. Repertoire diversity was calculated as previously defined, and values close to 0 indicated extremely monoclonal samples. The source is immuneACCESS, and TCRdb retained only in-frame sequences with V and J called. Part of the clones is not carried over; for the studies checked, unresolved V genes explain less than half of this, and the remainder is unexplained. V, J and clone size reflect that table, while D and trimming were determined from the DNA. This sample is represented by around 6,600 clones; about 35% of them were singletons. Over 15% of the sample is taken by the ten largest.

CDR1 SNHLY and CDR2 FYNNEI were looked up in the germline V gene. Between the V and J ends, shortened by 0 bases and 0 bases respectively, the junction contains 12 bases. The CDR3 spans 18 residues, from the cysteine through the phenylalanine. CDR3 DNA only is kept here, 54 bases in frame from base 1. The source material was peripheral blood mononuclear cells. This receptor chain uses TRBV2 and TRBJ2-6; tentative D gene TRBD1, with 5 bases matching. This clonotype originated in a woman in her thirties or forties with T-cell large granular lymphocyte leukemia. Some clones in this sample may be carry-over from other donors' samples. The age is the age at diagnosis. CDR3 protein: CASSEAGSGPSGANVLTF. In nucleotides, the sequence is TGTGCCAGCAGTGAAGCGGGCTCAGGGCCCTCTGGGGCCAACGTCCTGACTTTC. With the rest looked up from the reference TRBV2 and TRBJ2-6 genes rather than sequenced, the full variable domain is EPEVTQTPSHQVTQMGQEVILRCVPISNHLYFYWYRQILGQKVEFLVSFYNNEISEKSEIFDDQFSVERPDGSNFTLKIRSTKLEDSAMYFCASSEAGSGPSGANVLTFGAGSRLTVL.